These 32 T cell receptor beta chains came from one sample sequenced in a study of cytomegalovirus exposure and HLA in healthy donors. The PCR made use of 60 Vbeta and 13 Jbeta primers. Sequencing was performed with immunoSEQ multiplex PCR; in TCRdb, only in-frame clones are kept and a portion is missing. The sample yields approximately 300,000 clones, around four fifths seen once. The specimen was PBMCs. The receptors were gathered from a woman between 35 and 50 years old in good health and CMV-seropositive.

The chain uses TRBV11-2 and TRBJ1-1; the D is unclear. The CDR3 totals 16 residues. The ends were cut back, 2 bases at V and 0 bases at J, with 13 bases in the middle. Germline CDR1 reads SGHAT; CDR2 reads FQNNGV. CDR3 amino acids: CASSLRAGIMNTEAFF. In nucleotides, the CDR3 is TGTGCCAGCAGCTTACGTGCCGGTATCATGAACACTGAAGCTTTCTTT.

This chain links TRBV5-6 with TRBJ2-7; possible D gene TRBD1, 7 bases. Trimming took off 0 bases at V and 7 bases at J, with 17 bases between the two ends. The V gene's germline CDR1 is SGHDT and CDR2 YYEEEE. The CDR3 sequence is 15 residues long. CDR3 sequence (DNA): TGTGCCAGCAGCTTGGAAGGGACAGTGGGGAGGGAGCAGTACTTC. Translated: CASSLEGTVGREQYF.

The DNA of the CDR3 is TGTGCCAGCAGTGACCCGGGACCGCGGCGGGGTCACGAGCAGTACTTC. The encoded protein is CASSDPGPRRGHEQYF. The chain joins TRBV28 to TRBJ2-7, with D perhaps TRBD2 (6 bases). Between the trimmed V and J ends, which lost 5 bases and 5 bases, there was a span of 22 bases. CDR1 and CDR2 (germline): MDHEN, SYDVKM. The CDR3 loop spans 16 amino acids.

This chain uses TRBV19 with TRBJ1-5, with TRBD1 as a possible D gene (6 bases). The CDR3 has 18 amino acids. Germline values: CDR1 LNHDA, CDR2 SQIVND (reference sequence). Trimming removed 0 bases at V and 2 bases at J, with 17 bases between. The CDR3, as DNA: TGTGCCAGTAGTATAGAAATAGTACAGGGATTGGGCAATCAGCCCCAGCATTTT. This codes for CASSIEIVQGLGNQPQHF.

The chain joins TRBV4-2 to TRBJ1-3; TRBD1 is a possible D gene (5 bases). The CDR3 has 17 amino acids. Trimming left V 3 bases short and J 0 bases short, with 15 bases between. Germline assignment: CDR1 LGHNA and CDR2 YNFKEQ. Here the CDR3 DNA reads TGTGCCAGCAGCCAGGCCGAGGACATTCTCTCTGGAAACACCATATATTTT. Protein sequence: CASSQAEDILSGNTIYF.

This chain connects TRBV10-3 to TRBJ1-5; 8 bases align to TRBD1. In germline, CDR1 is ENHRY, CDR2 SYGVKD. This CDR3 has 13 residues. Trimming removed 6 bases from V and 5 bases from J; junction bases left unmatched: 3. This chain's CDR3 is CAISPQGDQPQHF. CDR3 nucleotides: TGTGCCATCAGCCCACAGGGGGATCAGCCCCAGCATTTT.

The chain employs TRBV14 and TRBJ2-3; D is unclear. Germline V gives CDR1 SGHDN, CDR2 FVKESK. This CDR3 comprises 16 residues. The V end was cut by 1 base, the J end by 2 bases, with 13 bases between. CDR3 loop: CASSQVNSRPTDTQYF. Written as DNA, the CDR3 is TGTGCCAGCAGCCAAGTTAACAGTCGACCCACAGATACGCAGTATTTT.

V and J are TRBV5-8 and TRBJ1-4; D unresolved. There are 15 residues in the CDR3. Germline CDR1 is SGHTS and CDR2 is YDEGEE. Between the trimmed V and J ends, which lost 0 bases and 4 bases, there was a span of 10 bases. The CDR3: CASSLGRQINEKLFF. CDR3 nucleotides: TGTGCCAGCAGCTTGGGGCGGCAGATTAATGAAAAACTGTTTTTT. The full variable domain, completed using reference TRBV5-8 and TRBJ1-4, is EAGVTQSPTHLIKTRGQQATLRCSPISGHTSVYWYQQALGLGLQFLLWYDEGEERNRGNFPPRFSGRQFPNYSSELNVNALELEDSALYLCASSLGRQINEKLFFGSGTQLSVL.

The table lists this clone with a count of one. The V gene is TRBV6-1, the J gene TRBJ1-2; D remains unclear. The CDR3 has 10 amino acids. Germline lookup yields CDR1 MNHNS and CDR2 SASEGT. Between the trimmed V and J ends, which lost 8 bases and 5 bases, there was a span of 6 bases. The CDR3 coding sequence is TGTGCCAGCGCGGAATATGGCTACACCTTC. As protein: CASAEYGYTF.

This clone was seen more than once but under ten times. This chain uses TRBV18 with TRBJ1-1, with D uncertain. From germline, CDR1 is KGHSH and CDR2 LQKENI. The CDR3 extends over 13 amino acids. Deletions cut 3 bases from V and 1 base from J, with 6 bases between. CDR3 in amino acids: CASSPYTNTEAFF. The CDR3, as DNA: TGTGCCAGCTCACCTTACACGAACACTGAAGCTTTCTTT.

DNA of the CDR3: TGCGCCAGCAGCCCGACTAGCGGGAGCTCCAGGGTCAATGAGCAGTTCTTC. Its protein product is CASSPTSGSSRVNEQFF. The chain recombines TRBV5-1 with TRBJ2-1, with 12 bases that match TRBD2. J gave up 6 bases and V 4 bases, and 11 bases lay outside the gene matches. The CDR3 sequence is 17 residues long. The germline CDR1 and CDR2 sequences are SGHRS and YFSETQ.

The rearrangement links TRBV9 to TRBJ1-2; D gene uncertain. Trimming shortened V by 0 bases and J by 6 bases, and 12 bases separated the two germline ends. This CDR3 spans 14 amino acids. The germline V gene encodes CDR1 SGDLS and CDR2 YYNGEE. CDR3 in DNA: TGTGCCAGCAGCGTAGAATGGGCGGGCGATGGCTACACCTTC. This translates into CASSVEWAGDGYTF.

The chain couples TRBV29-1 to TRBJ2-2, with no clear D. CDR3 length: 13 residues. V was pared by 7 bases and J by 1 base, with 10 bases between. Germline values: CDR1 SQVTM, CDR2 ANQGSEA. CDR3 protein: CSAGLQNTGELFF. In nucleotides, the CDR3 is TGCAGCGCTGGGCTCCAGAACACCGGGGAGCTGTTTTTT.

CDR3 DNA sequence: TGTGCCAGCACCTATAGCGGAAGATCCTACAATGAGCAGTTCTTC. Protein sequence: CASTYSGRSYNEQFF. The V call is TRBV27, the J call TRBJ2-1, with D perhaps TRBD2 (6 bases). Trimming left V 7 bases short and J 1 base short, with 14 bases between. This CDR3 contains 15 residues. CDR1 MNHEY and CDR2 SMNVEV come from the germline V gene (reference sequence).

The genes are TRBV6-6 and TRBJ2-5; 7 bases map to TRBD1. The germline V gene encodes CDR1 MNHNY and CDR2 SVGAGI (reference sequence). With V trimmed by 7 bases and J by 2 bases, 10 bases remained unmatched. This CDR3 is 15 amino acids long. DNA for the CDR3: TGTGCCAGCACCTTCTCGACAGGGCTACAAGAGACCCAGTACTTC. This translates into CASTFSTGLQETQYF.

In its sample, this clone was seen once. The gene calls are TRBV7-9 and TRBJ1-1, with D possibly TRBD1 on 5 matching bases. V dropped 4 bases and J dropped 7 bases, with 19 bases sitting between them. The CDR3 runs 15 residues. The germline CDR1 and CDR2 sequences are SEHNR and FQNEAQ (reference sequence). The CDR3 nucleotides read TGTGCCAGCAGCTCCCCCTGGGCAGGGATTAGTGAAGCTTTCTTT. This translates into CASSSPWAGISEAFF.

The chain is built from TRBV28 and TRBJ2-5, with D unclear. Germline V gene sequence: CDR1 MDHEN, CDR2 SYDVKM. The CDR3 runs to 13 residues. V lost 3 bases and J lost 4, with 9 bases in between. In DNA, the CDR3 is TGTGCCAGCAGTTTCCAGTTACGAGAGACCCAGTACTTC. Encoded protein: CASSFQLRETQYF.

The chain has TRBV7-8 and TRBJ2-7, with TRBD1 identical over 7 bases. The CDR3 sequence is 13 residues long. Trimming at V came to 4 bases and at J to 12 bases, leaving 12 bases not matched to a gene. CDR1 is SGHVS and CDR2 is FQNEAQ in the germline V gene. The DNA of the CDR3 is TGTGCCAGCAGCTCGCAAGAAGAGACAGGGCTGTACTTC. Its protein is CASSSQEETGLYF.

The gene calls are TRBV4-3 and TRBJ2-3; TRBD1 might be the D (5 bases). V lost 4 bases and J 2 bases, leaving 16 bases between the germline ends. CDR1 and CDR2 (germline): LGHNA, YSLEER. This CDR3 has 16 amino acids. The CDR3 loop is CASSPEWGSTTDTQYF. CDR3 bases: TGCGCCAGCAGCCCCGAATGGGGCTCAACCACAGATACGCAGTATTTT.

V and J are TRBV6-4 and TRBJ2-6; unclear D gene. Germline CDR1 and CDR2: MRHNA and SNTAGT. The CDR3 has 15 amino acids. V was clipped by 2 bases and J by 1 base, with 6 bases between them. The CDR3 spells CASSDPGSGANVLTF. CDR3 in DNA: TGTGCCAGCAGTGACCCCGGGTCTGGGGCCAACGTCCTGACTTTC.

This chain joins TRBV11-2 and TRBJ1-2; TRBD1 agrees at 7 bases. Germline lookup yields CDR1 SGHAT and CDR2 FQNNGV. The ends lost 4 bases at V and 2 bases at J; junction bases unmatched: 1. The CDR3 is 13 amino acids. This CDR3 reads CASSSDRNYGYTF. CDR3 nucleotide sequence: TGTGCCAGCAGCTCGGACAGGAACTATGGCTACACCTTC.

The table lists this clone with a count of one. A read error may account for a junction end that differs from germline. DNA of the CDR3: TGTGCCAGCTCACCGGGGCCAGAGATGACCTCTTGGGCCAACGTCCTGACTTTC. It codes for CASSPGPEMTSWANVLTF. The V and J genes are TRBV18 and TRBJ2-6; weak D call: TRBD1 (5 bases). Germline V CDR1 and CDR2: KGHSH, LQKENI. The CDR3 contains 18 residues.

This clone was counted once. The V and J genes are TRBV9 and TRBJ2-1; 11 nucleotides match TRBD1. CDR1 is SGDLS, CDR2 YYNGEE, per germline. The junction had 6 bases not matched to a gene; V was cut back by 3 bases and J by 4 bases. This CDR3 comprises 16 residues. The CDR3 DNA reads as TGTGCCAGCAGCGCCCTTCGGGACAGGGGGTACAATGAGCAGTTCTTC. This codes for CASSALRDRGYNEQFF.

The chain combines TRBV30 with TRBJ2-7; 10 bases agree with TRBD1. J gave up 1 base and V 8 bases, and 8 bases lay outside the gene matches. The germline V gene encodes CDR1 GTSNPN and CDR2 SVGIG (reference sequence). The CDR3 length is 14 residues. Here the CDR3 DNA reads TGTGCCCACGACAGGGGGCAGGGATCCTACGAGCAGTACTTC. It yields the protein CAHDRGQGSYEQYF.

The genes are TRBV5-8 and TRBJ1-5, with D perhaps TRBD1 (5 bases). Trimming removed 2 bases from V and 5 bases from J, with 11 bases in between. The CDR3 length is 14 residues. The germline gives CDR1 SGHTS, CDR2 YDEGEE. CDR3 in DNA: TGTGCCAGCAGCTTTACAGGTCAGGATCAGCCCCAGCATTTT. Amino acids: CASSFTGQDQPQHF. Filled out from reference TRBV5-8 and TRBJ1-5, the complete variable domain reads EAGVTQSPTHLIKTRGQQATLRCSPISGHTSVYWYQQALGLGLQFLLWYDEGEERNRGNFPPRFSGRQFPNYSSELNVNALELEDSALYLCASSFTGQDQPQHFGDGTRLSIL.

The chain employs TRBV6-1 and TRBJ2-7; the D gene is possibly TRBD1 (5 bases). This CDR3 region has 14 residues. Trimming removed 0 bases from V and 6 bases from J, with 12 bases in between. From germline, CDR1 is MNHNS and CDR2 SASEGT. The CDR3 loop is CASSEALWGAEQYF. The CDR3 nucleotides read TGTGCCAGCAGTGAAGCGTTATGGGGCGCCGAGCAGTACTTC.

The V call is TRBV30, the J call TRBJ1-2, with D perhaps matching TRBD1 (5 bases). Per the germline V gene, CDR1 is GTSNPN and CDR2 is SVGIG (reference sequence). The CDR3 extends over 10 amino acids. Trimming pared 8 bases from V and 4 bases from J, leaving 8 bases between. The CDR3 loop reads CAGGTYGYTF. The CDR3 coding sequence is TGTGCCGGGGGGACCTATGGCTACACCTTC.

The rearrangement uses TRBV6-6 and TRBJ1-1; D ambiguous. Trimming removed 0 bases at V and 4 bases at J, with 9 bases between. Germline assignment: CDR1 MNHNY and CDR2 SVGAGI (reference sequence). CDR3 length equals 14 residues. CDR3 coding DNA: TGTGCCAGCAGTTACTCTTGGGCAGGCACTGAAGCTTTCTTT. As protein: CASSYSWAGTEAFF.

This chain connects TRBV7-8 to TRBJ1-3; D unclear. CDR3 length equals 18 residues. Germline assignment: CDR1 SGHVS and CDR2 FQNEAQ. V lost 6 bases and J lost 1, with 22 bases in between. CDR3 in DNA: TGTGCCAGCAGTCCTTCCTCAGAGGGTTTTTGGTCTGGAAACACCATATATTTT. It specifies CASSPSSEGFWSGNTIYF.

This chain connects TRBV2 to TRBJ1-1; 9 bases match TRBD1. CDR1 is SNHLY, CDR2 FYNNEI, per germline. The CDR3 is 15 amino acids. Germline trimming cut 4 bases from V and 3 bases from J; bases unmatched to any gene: 6. CDR3 bases: TGTGCCAGCAGTGGGGGGACAGGGCGGGACACTGAAGCTTTCTTT. Its translation is CASSGGTGRDTEAFF.

The V gene is TRBV19, the J gene TRBJ1-1, with TRBD1 matching 8 bases. J lost 6 bases, V lost 4 bases, and 10 bases had no gene match. Germline V lookup: CDR1 LNHDA, CDR2 SQIVND (reference sequence). The CDR3 has 15 amino acids. The CDR3 is CASSSQGARWAEAFF. For the CDR3, the DNA is TGTGCCAGTAGTAGCCAGGGGGCTCGATGGGCTGAAGCTTTCTTT.

For this clone: Other DNA sequences from this sample encode an identical CDR3 as well. V usage is TRBV7-3 and J usage is TRBJ2-2; D is perhaps TRBD2 (5 bases). The CDR3 is 13 residues long. V lost 2 bases, J lost 4 bases, and 5 bases lay in between. The germline CDR1 and CDR2 sequences are SGHTA and FQGTGA. In DNA, the CDR3 is TGTGCCAGCAGCTTACGGGGCACCGGGGAGCTGTTTTTT. It codes for CASSLRGTGELFF. Combining the CDR3 with reference TRBV7-3 and TRBJ2-2 gives the whole variable domain GAGVSQTPSNKVTEKGKYVELRCDPISGHTALYWYRQSLGQGPEFLIYFQGTGAADDSGLPNDRFFAVRPEGSVSTLKIQRTERGDSAVYLCASSLRGTGELFFGEGSRLTVL.